This record looks at one T cell receptor (beta chain) sequence and its context. The target antigen is unknown. The data were taken from a study of cytomegalovirus exposure and HLA in healthy donors. PCR amplification relied on 60 Vbeta primers (plus 13 Jbeta primers). Produced via immunoSEQ multiplex PCR; TCRdb's table is partial and in-frame only. The sample holds tens of thousands of clones, approximately 81% seen once. Findings and limits, study-wide: Earlier analysis yielded a pattern in which most TCR beta V segments were productive about 90% or about 30% of the time. Near-uniform donor sequencing depth was presumed by presence/absence analyses.

The CDR3 spans 12 residues. V gave up 0 bases and J gave up 12 bases, with 12 bases separating them. Germline V gives CDR1 MNHNS, CDR2 SASEGT. The sequence was collected from a middle-aged woman in good health and CMV-seronegative. Sequenced: PBMCs. J is TRBJ2-7 and V is TRBV6-1; D perhaps matches TRBD2 (5 bases). The CDR3 protein is CASSEAPRDRYF. The CDR3 bases are TGTGCCAGCAGTGAAGCGCCGAGGGATAGGTACTTC.